This T cell receptor (beta chain) came from a study of Ad26.COV2.S vaccination and SARS-CoV-2 variants. Germline V gene data show CDR1 as SGHTA and CDR2 as FQGNSA. The CDR3 runs 12 residues. After removal of 6 bases from V and 7 bases from J, the junction contained 5 bases not matched to a gene. Notes on this clone: Other DNA sequences in this specimen translate into the identical CDR3.

Clones were sequenced by immunoSEQ multiplex PCR, and TCRdb holds only the in-frame ones, with some missing. The table records roughly 350,000 clones, 86% of them present only once. Treatment in this sample: 15 to 20 received Ad26.COV2.S at low or high dose, single or two shots; about 5 received placebo; per-sample allocation not given. Samples came from day 63 after the first vaccine or placebo injection. Sequenced material: peripheral blood, taken in a trial of Ad26.COV2.S vaccine versus placebo. This TCR came from a person between 18 and 60 years old who received the Ad26.COV2.S COVID-19 vaccine or a placebo. The J gene is TRBJ1-2, the V gene TRBV7-2; 7 bases align to TRBD1. The CDR3 loop is CASSSTGVGYTF. DNA for the CDR3: TGTGCCAGCAGTTCCACAGGGGTTGGCTACACCTTC. The full variable domain, in which reference TRBV7-2 and TRBJ1-2 provide the parts outside the CDR3, is GAGVSQSPSNKVTEKGKDVELRCDPISGHTALYWYRQSLGQGLEFLIYFQGNSAPDKSGLPSDRFSAERTGGSVSTLTIQRTQQEDSAVYLCASSSTGVGYTFGSGTRLTVV.